This T cell receptor beta chain originates from a study of blood T cell repertoires in COVID-19. Overall study context: The study drew acute and convalescent COVID-19 samples from the United States, Italy and Spain.

Original processing notes: Nucleated cell counts were estimated from reference gene primer amplification. Assay: immunoSEQ multiplex PCR; the TCRdb copy retains only in-frame clones and omits some. V, J and clone size derive from that table, while D and trimming were established from the DNA sequence. The sample shows approximately 390,000 clones, approximately 87% of them seen only once. The length of the CDR3 is 12 residues. V dropped 5 bases and J dropped 9 bases, with 8 bases sitting between them. Germline loops: CDR1 LNHNV, CDR2 YYDKDF (reference sequence). Participants spanned ages roughly 18 to 95 years and resided in roughly 22 US areas. In Cohort 3, a recovered donor had either two negative PCRs, clearance, or symptom resolution.

The sequence derives from a woman in her 50s who had recovered from COVID-19. Sequenced material: PBMCs or T cells enriched from blood (not recorded which). The chain has TRBV15 and TRBJ1-6; no clear D. The CDR3 here is CATSPGGSPLHF. CDR3 DNA sequence: TGTGCCACCAGCCCCGGTGGTTCACCCCTCCACTTT.